These 28 T cell receptor beta chains were sequenced from one sample in a study of blood T cell repertoires in COVID-19. The table came from immunoSEQ multiplex PCR; TCRdb's copy has only in-frame clones and leaves some out. The table shows 200,000 to 250,000 clones, with about 86% occurring only once. Source material: peripheral blood. The receptors were sampled from a woman aged 45-59 years with COVID-19, enrolled during active disease.

The genes are TRBV30 and TRBJ1-4, with no clear D. Between the trimmed V and J ends, which lost 4 bases and 5 bases, there was a span of 14 bases. CDR1 and CDR2 (germline): GTSNPN, SVGIG (reference sequence). This CDR3 spans 14 amino acids. The DNA for the CDR3 is TGTGCCTGGACCCCACCGGCGGTCAATGAAAAACTGTTTTTT. This translates into CAWTPPAVNEKLFF.

The gene calls are TRBV21-1 and TRBJ2-7; the table's D call TRBD2 went unverified against the DNA. TRBV21-1 is a listed pseudogene. There are 16 residues in the CDR3. Written as DNA, the CDR3 is TGTGCCAGCAGCAAATATGCTAGCGGGGGGGCTAGGGAGCAGTACGTC. Its translation is CASSKYASGGAREQYV.

V and J are TRBV11-2 and TRBJ2-5; the match to TRBD2 covers 8 bases. Unmatched junction bases numbered 12, after V lost 7 bases and J lost 5 bases. Germline V lookup: CDR1 SGHAT, CDR2 FQNNGV. This CDR3 comprises 15 residues. CDR3 in DNA: TGTGCCAGCACCCAAGGGGCGGGGGGTACGGAGACCCAGTACTTC. This sequence encodes CASTQGAGGTETQYF.

The chain combines TRBV9 with TRBJ2-7, with D uncertain. V shed 0 bases and J shed 3 bases, with 7 bases lying between them. Germline loops: CDR1 SGDLS, CDR2 YYNGEE. The CDR3 is 13 residues long. In nucleotides, the CDR3 is TGTGCCAGCAGCGTAGCTGAGTTCTACGAGCAGTACTTC. Protein sequence: CASSVAEFYEQYF.

The rearrangement uses TRBV11-3 and TRBJ2-7, with TRBD1 as a possible D gene (5 bases). The V gene's germline CDR1 is SGHNT and CDR2 YENEEA. V was trimmed by 8 bases and J by 0 bases, leaving 20 bases between them. There are 16 residues in the CDR3. The CDR3 loop is CASGLSLSRVSYEQYF. The CDR3 DNA follows: TGTGCCAGCGGTCTAAGTTTGAGCAGGGTCTCCTACGAGCAGTACTTC.

The V call is TRBV24-1, the J call TRBJ1-6; unclear D gene. CDR3 size: 14 residues. V gave up 4 bases and J gave up 7 bases, with 10 bases separating them. The V gene's germline CDR1 is KGHDR and CDR2 SFDVKD. CDR3 bases: TGTGCCACCAGTGAAGGTATGAGGAATTCACCCCTCCACTTT. Translating it yields CATSEGMRNSPLHF.

This rearrangement joins TRBV11-3 to TRBJ1-3; D is unclear. The CDR3 consists of 13 residues. Germline values: CDR1 SGHNT, CDR2 YENEEA. V lost 3 bases and J lost 0, with 3 bases in between. This CDR3 reads CASSFSSGNTIYF. Here the CDR3 DNA reads TGTGCCAGCAGCTTTAGCTCTGGAAACACCATATATTTT.

The chain employs TRBV7-9 and TRBJ2-3; D perhaps matches TRBD1 (7 bases). The CDR3 has 14 amino acids. The V gene lost 4 bases and the J gene lost 5 bases, with 13 bases spanning the gap. Germline V gives CDR1 SEHNR, CDR2 FQNEAQ (reference sequence). The DNA of the CDR3 is TGTGCCAGCAGCTCGACAGGGCGGGGAGATACGCAGTATTTT. Its translation: CASSSTGRGDTQYF. Filled out from reference TRBV7-9 and TRBJ2-3, the complete variable domain reads DTGVSQNPRHKITKRGQNVTFRCDPISEHNRLYWYRQTLGQGPEFLTYFQNEAQLEKSRLLSDRFSAERPKGSFSTLEIQRTEQGDSAMYLCASSSTGRGDTQYFGPGTRLTVL.

V is TRBV11-2 and J is TRBJ2-5; D gene ambiguous. V was trimmed by 8 bases and J by 5 bases, leaving 12 bases between them. CDR3 length: 12 residues. CDR1 SGHAT and CDR2 FQNNGV come from the germline V gene. CDR3: CASGPTPETQYF. The CDR3 region has the DNA TGTGCCAGCGGCCCAACCCCGGAGACCCAGTACTTC.

The V and J genes are TRBV6-2 or TRBV6-3 and TRBJ2-7, with D possibly TRBD2 on 6 matching bases. V lost 2 bases and J lost 6, with 11 bases in between. CDR3 size: 13 residues. Germline CDR1 reads MNHEY; CDR2 reads SVGEGT. CDR3 sequence reads: CASSYAGGSEQYF. The CDR3 DNA sequence: TGTGCCAGCAGTTACGCCGGGGGTAGCGAGCAGTACTTC.

The chain has TRBV30 and TRBJ2-5; tentative D call: TRBD1 (6 bases). This CDR3 comprises 11 residues. Per the germline V gene, CDR1 is GTSNPN and CDR2 is SVGIG (reference sequence). Trimming stripped 0 bases from V and 7 bases from J, with 6 bases between. The CDR3: CAWSVQGTQYF. The CDR3 DNA follows: TGTGCCTGGAGTGTACAGGGGACCCAGTACTTC.

This clone was recorded only once. The V gene is TRBV5-1, the J gene TRBJ2-2; maybe TRBD2 (6 bases). Germline values: CDR1 SGHRS, CDR2 YFSETQ. CDR3 length: 15 amino acids. Trimming pared 5 bases from V and 4 bases from J, leaving 15 bases between. As DNA, the CDR3 is TGCGCCAGCAGGGCGCCGGGGGTTCTCACCGGGGAGCTGTTTTTT. This gives the protein CASRAPGVLTGELFF.

This clone was counted a few times. The rearrangement uses TRBV20-1 and TRBJ1-2, with 9 positions matching TRBD1. The CDR3 totals 15 residues. Losses at the gene ends were 3 bases for V and 4 bases for J; bases not matched to a gene: 9. Germline V CDR1 and CDR2: DFQATT, SNEGSKA (reference sequence). CDR3 coding DNA: TGCAGTGCTAGTGGGGACAGGGTTCCCTTCTATGGCTACACCTTC. Its translation is CSASGDRVPFYGYTF.

The chain employs TRBV27 and TRBJ1-1, with D possibly TRBD1 on 6 matching bases. The CDR3 is 12 amino acids. Deletions cut 8 bases from V and 1 base from J, with 8 bases between. Germline loops: CDR1 MNHEY, CDR2 SMNVEV (reference sequence). The chain's CDR3 is CASPTGNTEAFF. The CDR3 nucleotides are TGTGCCAGCCCGACAGGGAACACTGAAGCTTTCTTT.

The chain combines TRBV5-5 with TRBJ2-5; the match to TRBD2 covers 9 bases. CDR3 length: 14 residues. Germline CDR1 SGHKS, CDR2 YYEKEE (reference sequence). Trimming removed 2 bases from V and 5 bases from J; junction bases left unmatched: 4. The CDR3 nucleotides are TGTGCCAGCAGCTTAGCGGGGGGAGTTGAGACCCAGTACTTC. It encodes CASSLAGGVETQYF.

A few counts support this clone. The genes are TRBV28 and TRBJ1-5; D is unresolved. CDR1 MDHEN and CDR2 SYDVKM come from the germline V gene. Trimming shortened V by 6 bases and J by 2 bases, and 5 bases separated the two germline ends. The CDR3 contains 12 residues. The CDR3 DNA is TGTGCCAGCAGGGGCGGCAATCAGCCCCAGCATTTT. Residues: CASRGGNQPQHF.

CDR3 DNA: TGTGCCAGCAGCTTAGAGGGGAACACTGAAGCTTTCTTT. Its protein is CASSLEGNTEAFF. The chain carries TRBV7-3 and TRBJ1-1; D not resolved. V was clipped by 2 bases and J by 1 base, with 5 bases between them. CDR3 length equals 13 residues. Looked up from germline, CDR1 is SGHTA and CDR2 is FQGTGA.

This clone was recorded many times. The V gene is TRBV5-6, the J gene TRBJ1-6; D gene unclear. The CDR3 has 12 amino acids. Germline CDR1 is SGHDT and CDR2 is YYEEEE. V lost 1 base and J 7 bases, leaving 3 bases between the germline ends. The CDR3 bases are TGTGCCAGCAGCTTGATAAATTCACCCCTCCACTTT. It encodes CASSLINSPLHF.

This rearrangement joins TRBV18 to TRBJ2-3, with TRBD2 matching 12 bases. The length of the CDR3 is 17 residues. Germline values: CDR1 KGHSH, CDR2 LQKENI. V lost 2 bases and J lost 1; bases outside the gene matches: 4. CDR3: CASSPNGLAGRTDTQYF. For the CDR3, the DNA is TGTGCCAGCTCACCAAACGGACTAGCGGGGCGCACAGATACGCAGTATTTT.

The V and J genes are TRBV19 and TRBJ1-2; a possible D gene is TRBD1 (5 bases). Trimming took 4 bases from V and 6 from J, leaving 12 bases between them. The CDR3 has 13 amino acids. CDR1 is LNHDA, CDR2 SQIVND, per germline (reference sequence). CDR3 bases: TGTGCCAGTAGTACACAGGTTCTAAATGGCTACACCTTC. Amino acids: CASSTQVLNGYTF.

This chain connects TRBV27 to TRBJ2-3, with 15 nucleotides matching TRBD2. In germline, CDR1 is MNHEY, CDR2 SMNVEV (reference sequence). With 4 bases clipped from V and 3 bases from J, the junction kept 11 bases outside the gene matches. The CDR3 consists of 19 residues. CDR3 in amino acids: CASSSWTSGGAGLTDTQYF. As DNA, the CDR3 is TGTGCCAGCAGTTCCTGGACTAGCGGGGGGGCCGGCTTGACAGATACGCAGTATTTT.

This chain uses TRBV5-6 with TRBJ1-3, with a tentative D call TRBD1 (6 bases). Trimming stripped 0 bases from V and 7 bases from J, with 8 bases between. CDR1 and CDR2 from the germline V gene are SGHDT and YYEEEE. The CDR3 has 13 amino acids. Here the CDR3 reads CASSLGQANTIYF. The CDR3 DNA follows: TGTGCCAGCAGCTTGGGACAGGCCAACACCATATATTTT. The full variable domain, completed using reference TRBV5-6 and TRBJ1-3, is DAGVTQSPTHLIKTRGQQVTLRCSPKSGHDTVSWYQQALGQGPQFIFQYYEEEERQRGNFPDRFSGHQFPNYSSELNVNALLLGDSALYLCASSLGQANTIYFGEGSWLTVV.

The V and J genes are TRBV5-1 and TRBJ2-3; D might be TRBD2 (5 bases). Germline loops: CDR1 SGHRS, CDR2 YFSETQ. The germline V and J ends were trimmed by 4 bases and 3 bases, with 12 bases remaining between them. CDR3 length: 14 amino acids. In nucleotides, the CDR3 is TGCGCCAGCAGCCCGATCCTAGCAACAGATACGCAGTATTTT. Translation: CASSPILATDTQYF.

In this sample, this clone turned up once. The V call is TRBV15, the J call TRBJ2-1; 10 bases map to TRBD2. The CDR3 has 16 amino acids. Germline CDR1 and CDR2: LNHNV and YYDKDF (reference sequence). V shed 6 bases, J shed 6 bases, and the junction held 11 bases outside the gene matches. CDR3 nucleotide sequence: TGTGCCACCAGTCCTCAAGCGGGGGGGTTCAGCAATGAGCAGTTCTTC. The encoded protein is CATSPQAGGFSNEQFF.

V usage is TRBV12-3 or TRBV12-4 and J usage is TRBJ1-6, with D maybe TRBD1 (6 bases). This CDR3 is 13 amino acids long. V lost 3 bases to trimming and J lost 10 bases, with 10 bases between them. The CDR3 DNA reads TGTGCCAGCAGTTTTAGGGGGGGCTCACCCCTCCACTTT. It is translated as CASSFRGGSPLHF.

The chain recombines TRBV19 with TRBJ1-2; TRBD1 is a possible D gene (6 bases). V dropped 5 bases and J dropped 2 bases, with 15 bases sitting between them. Germline V CDR1 and CDR2: LNHDA, SQIVND (reference sequence). The CDR3 length is 15 residues. CDR3 sequence reads: CASSPNRELNYGYTF. The CDR3 DNA reads TGTGCCAGTAGTCCTAACAGGGAATTGAACTATGGCTACACCTTC.

The chain employs TRBV5-1 and TRBJ1-3, with a possible D match to TRBD1 (5 bases). Trimming shortened V by 0 bases and J by 2 bases, and 9 bases separated the two germline ends. The CDR3 has 15 residues. Germline CDR1 SGHRS, CDR2 YFSETQ. The CDR3 loop is CASSLDGGTGNTIYF. The CDR3, as DNA: TGCGCCAGCAGCTTGGACGGGGGAACTGGAAACACCATATATTTT.

The rearrangement links TRBV27 to TRBJ1-1; D uncertain. This CDR3 contains 16 residues. In germline, CDR1 is MNHEY, CDR2 SMNVEV (reference sequence). With 5 bases removed from V and 1 base from J, the gap between germline ends came to 17 bases. CDR3 coding DNA: TGTGCCAGCAGTCCCGGAGGAGGGAGGTGGAACACTGAAGCTTTCTTT. Amino acid sequence: CASSPGGGRWNTEAFF.